This TCR beta chain was observed in a study of patients and donors after allogeneic stem cell transplantation. The CDR3 covers 14 residues. The V end was cut by 4 bases, the J end by 5 bases, with 16 bases between. Germline lookup yields CDR1 SGHRS and CDR2 YFSETQ. The table lists this clonotype with many counts. Using its own MiXCR run on the RT-PCR reads, TCRdb lists one record per CDR3 protein. Found here are nearly 20,000 distinct CDR3 sequences, 4.9% of them singletons; the top ten hold 35% to 50%. This sequence was found in a human donor who was either an allogeneic HSCT recipient or a stem cell or donor lymphocyte infusion donor (not recorded which). It is not recorded whose cells these are; they may come from a transplant donor. Sequencing was performed on blood, either unsorted or a sorted T cell fraction (not recorded which). The V gene is TRBV5-1, the J gene TRBJ2-7, with D maybe TRBD1 (8 bases). CDR3 nucleotides: TGCGCCAGCAGCACCGGACAGGGAGGGAACGAGCAGTACTTC. It specifies CASSTGQGGNEQYF.